Listed below are T cell receptor beta chains from one sample, sequenced in a study of cytomegalovirus exposure and HLA in healthy donors. The method was immunoSEQ multiplex PCR; TCRdb's version includes in-frame clones alone and lacks a portion of them. The sample consists of tens of thousands of clones, 55% to 80% of them appearing once. Sequencing was done on a sample of PBMCs. All receptors come from a man aged 35-49 years in good health and CMV-seropositive. The CDR3 runs from the conserved cysteine through the conserved F or W. The order of the fields is clone size, D gene, V gene, CDR3 length, J gene, CDR3 protein. The D gene is left open where the match is weak. Clone size is given for some rows only: seen once, a few or many times, or a class if the clone is expanded.

size: NA; D: NA; V: TRBV6-5; length: 15; J: TRBJ1-1; CDR3: CASSYGLGAITEAFF
size: NA; D: NA; V: TRBV5-1; length: 16; J: TRBJ1-4; CDR3: CASSLPVGQGHEKLFF
size: NA; D: NA; V: TRBV6-6; length: 13; J: TRBJ1-5; CDR3: CASSYPGRQPQHF
size: NA; D: TRBD1; V: TRBV25-1; length: 13; J: TRBJ2-7; CDR3: CASGDRATYEQYF
size: NA; D: TRBD1; V: TRBV6-1; length: 16; J: TRBJ2-6; CDR3: CASSGGQLTGANVLTF
size: NA; D: NA; V: TRBV12-2; length: 15; J: TRBJ2-1; CDR3: CASRPGTRANNEQFF
size: NA; D: NA; V: TRBV5-1; length: 13; J: TRBJ1-1; CDR3: CASSSGQNTEAFF
size: NA; D: NA; V: TRBV5-1; length: 15; J: TRBJ1-4; CDR3: CASSSQGGVNEKLFF
size: NA; D: NA; V: TRBV11-1; length: 14; J: TRBJ1-3; CDR3: CASTGMLSGNTIYF
size: few; D: NA; V: TRBV18; length: 19; J: TRBJ1-6; CDR3: CASSPLDLGKGSYNSPLHF
size: NA; D: NA; V: TRBV4-2; length: 15; J: TRBJ1-6; CDR3: CASSQDQQGGSPLHF
size: NA; D: TRBD1; V: TRBV5-1; length: 14; J: TRBJ1-5; CDR3: CASSPGTEDQPQHF